This is a list of T cell receptor beta chains from one sample in a study of response to subunit inactivated influenza vaccine. TCRdb reprocessed the RT-PCR reads via MiXCR and lists one record per CDR3 protein. The sample carries roughly 760,000 distinct CDR3 sequences, approximately 22% recorded once. Sequences were derived from PBMCs from blood, sampled around 5 days after vaccination. Receptors originate from a man aged 50-59 years who received an inactivated influenza vaccine. Both conserved end residues are part of each CDR3. D genes are given only for firm matches. Rows give clone size only sometimes, using once, few, many, or a class for an expanded clone.

clone_size j_call d_call v_call cdr3_aa cdr3_nt
few TRBJ2-1 - TRBV4-3 CASSQDPLTTLSYNEQFF TGCGCCAGCAGCCAAGATCCCTTGACTACTCTCTCCTACAATGAGCAGTTCTTC
- TRBJ2-1 - TRBV24-1 CATSGQGSLTGLTYNEQFF TGTGCCACCTCAGGGCAAGGAAGTCTGACAGGCTTGACTTACAATGAGCAGTTCTTC
few TRBJ2-3 - TRBV12-3/TRBV12-4 CASSFFSADTQYF TGTGCCAGCAGTTTCTTCAGTGCAGATACGCAGTATTTT
- TRBJ2-1 TRBD2 TRBV3-1 CASRHGLDRVQEQFF TGTGCCAGCAGACATGGACTAGATCGGGTGCAGGAGCAGTTCTTC
- TRBJ2-7 TRBD2 TRBV7-9 CASSKTSGSFYEQYF TGTGCCAGCAGCAAGACTAGCGGGAGCTTTTACGAGCAGTACTTC
few TRBJ1-5 - TRBV12-3/TRBV12-4 CASSFTAAQPQHF TGTGCCAGCAGTTTCACAGCAGCTCAGCCCCAGCATTTT
- TRBJ1-1 - TRBV4-1 CASSQPRSGRTEAFF TGCGCCAGCAGCCAACCGAGGTCGGGGCGGACTGAAGCTTTCTTT
once TRBJ2-3 - TRBV6-2/TRBV6-3 CASSSPREGDTQYF TGTGCCAGCAGTTCCCCTCGGGAAGGGGATACGCAGTATTTT
- TRBJ1-3 - TRBV3-1 CASSRGQFHSGNTIYF TGTGCCAGCAGCCGCGGACAGTTCCACTCAGGAAACACCATATATTTT
- TRBJ2-7 TRBD1 TRBV3-1 CASSPLRDRGVEQYF TGTGCCAGCAGCCCCCTCAGGGACAGGGGCGTCGAGCAGTACTTC
few TRBJ2-5 TRBD1 TRBV6-5 CASSYADRVQETQYF TGTGCCAGCAGCTACGCGGACAGGGTGCAAGAGACCCAGTACTTC
- TRBJ1-1 TRBD1 TRBV18 CASSRNLQGAGAFF TGTGCCAGCTCACGGAACCTACAGGGGGCGGGAGCTTTCTTT
few TRBJ2-1 - TRBV6-1 CASSPIGLIGEQFF TGTGCCAGCAGTCCTATTGGTCTAATTGGTGAGCAGTTCTTC
few TRBJ2-1 TRBD2 TRBV5-5 CASSWGGLGGNEQFF TGTGCCAGCAGCTGGGGGGGTCTTGGGGGCAATGAGCAGTTCTTC
few TRBJ2-1 TRBD1 TRBV10-3 CAIRDPGQGGNEQFF TGTGCCATCAGGGATCCGGGACAGGGGGGGAATGAGCAGTTCTTC
- TRBJ2-7 - TRBV20-1 CSAPPFGISSYEQYF TGCAGTGCTCCTCCCTTCGGGATTAGCTCCTACGAGCAGTACTTC
few TRBJ2-1 - TRBV5-1 CASSSRQIFEQFF TGCGCCAGCAGCTCCCGACAGATATTTGAGCAGTTCTTC
few TRBJ2-7 TRBD2 TRBV20-1 CSARGIGRASGAYEQYF TGCAGTGCTAGGGGGATAGGAAGGGCTAGCGGGGCCTACGAGCAGTACTTC
few TRBJ1-1 - TRBV20-1 CSARKLSVAFF TGCAGTGCTCGCAAGCTGTCGGTAGCTTTCTTT
- TRBJ2-3 - TRBV7-2 CASSSSWLAQYF TGTGCCAGCAGCTCGAGTTGGCTGGCGCAGTATTTT
- TRBJ2-3 - TRBV20-1 CSAIESTDTQYF TGCAGTGCTATAGAGAGCACAGATACGCAGTATTTT
- TRBJ1-1 - TRBV6-1 CASSPSGTPSNTEAFF TGTGCCAGCAGTCCCTCTGGGACCCCGTCGAACACTGAAGCTTTCTTT
few TRBJ2-5 - TRBV20-1 CSASIRGSGYGTQYF TGCAGTGCTTCGATAAGGGGATCCGGTTATGGGACCCAGTACTTC
- TRBJ1-3 - TRBV6-5 CASGYPRAGNTIYF TGTGCCAGCGGTTACCCCAGGGCTGGAAACACCATATATTTT
few TRBJ2-5 - TRBV27 CASSARAGETQYF TGTGCCAGCAGTGCCAGGGCCGGAGAGACCCAGTACTTC
few TRBJ2-2 TRBD2 TRBV27 CASSHTSARLTGELFF TGTGCCAGCAGTCACACTAGCGCGCGGTTGACCGGGGAGCTGTTTTTT
few TRBJ1-2 - TRBV5-1 CASSYDSATGYTF TGCGCCAGCAGCTATGACAGCGCAACAGGCTACACCTTC
- TRBJ2-3 TRBD1 TRBV6-1 CASSEAGTGTGGTDTQYF TGTGCCAGCAGTGAAGCGGGAACCGGGACAGGGGGTACAGATACGCAGTATTTT
- TRBJ2-7 TRBD1 TRBV20-1 CSARGQGAIRHEQYF TGCAGTGCTAGAGGACAGGGGGCGATCCGCCACGAGCAGTACTTC
- TRBJ2-2 - TRBV28 CASSLPSGGTGELFF TGTGCCAGCAGTTTACCCAGTGGAGGAACCGGGGAGCTGTTTTTT
few TRBJ1-1 - TRBV2 CASSEPRGIEAFF TGTGCCAGCAGTGAACCCAGGGGAATTGAAGCTTTCTTT
- TRBJ2-5 TRBD2 TRBV6-5 CASSYSNFPTSGGETQYF TGTGCCAGCAGTTACTCGAACTTCCCCACTAGCGGGGGAGAGACCCAGTACTTC
few TRBJ2-7 TRBD2 TRBV7-2 CASSPFGTSGIYEQYF TGTGCCAGCAGCCCTTTTGGGACTAGCGGGATCTACGAGCAGTACTTC
- TRBJ2-3 - TRBV9 CASSASRAEGTDTQYF TGTGCCAGCAGCGCCTCGAGGGCCGAAGGCACAGATACGCAGTATTTT
- TRBJ2-1 - TRBV10-3 CAIMNGGAYNEQFF TGTGCCATCATGAACGGGGGAGCCTACAATGAGCAGTTCTTC
few TRBJ1-5 TRBD1 TRBV28 CASSSGAGQSNQPQHF TGTGCCAGCAGTTCAGGAGCGGGACAGAGCAATCAGCCCCAGCATTTT
few TRBJ1-2 - TRBV9 CASSSQPPPTNYGYTF TGTGCCAGCAGCTCCCAACCGCCCCCTACAAACTATGGCTACACCTTC
- TRBJ2-7 - TRBV20-1 CSASGRGAYEQYF TGCAGTGCTAGTGGCAGGGGCGCCTACGAGCAGTACTTC
- TRBJ2-1 TRBD2 TRBV4-2 CASSRLTSGGGNEQFF TGTGCCAGCAGCCGGTTGACTAGCGGGGGAGGTAATGAGCAGTTCTTC
few TRBJ2-7 TRBD1 TRBV7-6 CASSHGQGASYEQYF TGTGCCAGCAGCCACGGACAGGGGGCTTCCTACGAGCAGTACTTC
- TRBJ2-7 TRBD2 TRBV20-1 CSANLGAGDHSYEQYF TGCAGTGCTAACCTCGGAGCGGGGGACCACTCCTACGAGCAGTACTTC
- TRBJ2-1 - TRBV4-1 CASSQEARGSYNEQFF TGCGCCAGCAGCCAAGAAGCCAGGGGCTCCTACAATGAGCAGTTCTTC
once TRBJ2-3 TRBD2 TRBV13 CASSYPGLAGEDTQYF TGTGCCAGCAGCTACCCGGGACTAGCGGGTGAGGATACGCAGTATTTT
- TRBJ1-4 - TRBV27 CASSPPLIGKLFF TGTGCCAGCAGTCCCCCCTTAATCGGAAAACTGTTTTTT
many TRBJ1-2 TRBD1 TRBV6-5 CASSYSGTGKHYGYTF TGTGCCAGCAGTTACAGTGGGACAGGGAAGCACTATGGCTACACCTTC
- TRBJ2-3 TRBD2 TRBV27 CASSLGSSGSGDTQYF TGTGCCAGCAGTTTGGGATCTAGCGGGAGTGGAGATACGCAGTATTTT
many TRBJ2-1 - TRBV11-2 CASSLVGGGFNSYNEQFF TGTGCCAGCAGCTTAGTAGGGGGGGGGTTTAACTCCTACAATGAGCAGTTCTTC
many TRBJ2-1 TRBD1 TRBV3-1 CASSHPGTGIDEQFF TGTGCCAGCAGCCACCCCGGGACAGGGATAGATGAGCAGTTCTTC
few TRBJ2-7 - TRBV18 CASSPGSFYEQYF TGTGCCAGCTCACCTGGCAGCTTCTACGAGCAGTACTTC
few TRBJ1-4 - TRBV29-1 CSVSGTPATNEKLFF TGCAGCGTTTCAGGGACGCCCGCAACTAATGAAAAACTGTTTTTT
few TRBJ2-2 - TRBV29-1 CSVEEGGASTGELFF TGCAGCGTTGAGGAAGGAGGGGCCAGCACCGGGGAGCTGTTTTTT
- TRBJ2-5 - TRBV12-3/TRBV12-4 CASSKHGPRQETQYF TGTGCCAGCAGCAAGCATGGACCCCGCCAAGAGACCCAGTACTTC
- TRBJ2-3 - TRBV21-1 CASSKAPDRGGTDTQYF TGTGCCAGCAGCAAAGCACCGGACAGGGGAGGCACAGATACGCAGTATTTT